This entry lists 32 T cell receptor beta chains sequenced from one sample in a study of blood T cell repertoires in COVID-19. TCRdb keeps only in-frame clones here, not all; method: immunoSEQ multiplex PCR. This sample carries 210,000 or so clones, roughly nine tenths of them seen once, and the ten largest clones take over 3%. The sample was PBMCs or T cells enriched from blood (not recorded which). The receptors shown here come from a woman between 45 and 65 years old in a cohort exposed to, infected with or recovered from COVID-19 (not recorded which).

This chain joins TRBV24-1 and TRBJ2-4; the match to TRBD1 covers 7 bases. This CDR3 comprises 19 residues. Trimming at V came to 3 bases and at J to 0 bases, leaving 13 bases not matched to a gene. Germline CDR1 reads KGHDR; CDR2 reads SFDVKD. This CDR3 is CATSDRRGQEGGAKNIQYF. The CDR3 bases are TGTGCCACCAGTGATAGAAGGGGGCAAGAGGGTGGAGCCAAAAACATTCAGTACTTC.

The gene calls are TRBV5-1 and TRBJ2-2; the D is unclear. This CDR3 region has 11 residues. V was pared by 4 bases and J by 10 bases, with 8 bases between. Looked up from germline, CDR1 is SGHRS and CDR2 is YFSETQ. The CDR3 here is CASSLSEELFF. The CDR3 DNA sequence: TGCGCCAGCAGCCTATCTGAGGAGCTGTTTTTT.

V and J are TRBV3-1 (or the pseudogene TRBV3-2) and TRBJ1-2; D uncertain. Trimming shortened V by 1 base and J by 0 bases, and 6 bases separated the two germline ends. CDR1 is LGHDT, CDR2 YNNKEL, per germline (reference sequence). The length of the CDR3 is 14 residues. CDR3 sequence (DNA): TGTGCCAGCAGCCAAGGGCCCTCTAACTATGGCTACACCTTC. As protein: CASSQGPSNYGYTF.

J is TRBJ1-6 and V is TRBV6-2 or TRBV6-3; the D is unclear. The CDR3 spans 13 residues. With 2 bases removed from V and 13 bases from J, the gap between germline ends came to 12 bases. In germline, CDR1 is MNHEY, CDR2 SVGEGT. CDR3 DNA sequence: TGTGCCAGCAGTTACGACACGTCTTCGCCCCTCCACTTT. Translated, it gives CASSYDTSSPLHF.

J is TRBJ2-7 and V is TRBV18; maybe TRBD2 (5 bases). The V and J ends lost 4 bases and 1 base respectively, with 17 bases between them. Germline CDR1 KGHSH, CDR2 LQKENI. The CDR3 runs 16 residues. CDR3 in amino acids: CASSLGLGAQSYEQYF. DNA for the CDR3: TGTGCCAGCTCACTCGGACTGGGTGCACAGTCCTACGAGCAGTACTTC. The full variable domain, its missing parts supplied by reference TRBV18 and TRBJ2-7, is NAGVMQNPRHLVRRRGQEARLRCSPMKGHSHVYWYRQLPEEGLKFMVYLQKENIIDESGMPKERFSAEFPKEGPSILRIQQVVRGDSAAYFCASSLGLGAQSYEQYFGPGTRLTVT.

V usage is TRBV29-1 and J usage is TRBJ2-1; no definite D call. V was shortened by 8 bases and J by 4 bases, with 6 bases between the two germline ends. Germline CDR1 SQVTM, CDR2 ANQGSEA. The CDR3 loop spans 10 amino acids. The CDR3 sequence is CSPPYNEQFF. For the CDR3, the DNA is TGCAGCCCTCCGTACAATGAGCAGTTCTTC.

The CDR3 bases are TGTGCCAGCAGTGAAGTCAGGTCTCCAGGCCCACATTCACCCCTCCACTTT. Residues: CASSEVRSPGPHSPLHF. The V and J genes are TRBV2 and TRBJ1-6; D is undetermined. Germline V CDR1 and CDR2: SNHLY, FYNNEI. V shed 1 base and J shed 8 bases, with 18 bases lying between them. This CDR3 comprises 17 residues.

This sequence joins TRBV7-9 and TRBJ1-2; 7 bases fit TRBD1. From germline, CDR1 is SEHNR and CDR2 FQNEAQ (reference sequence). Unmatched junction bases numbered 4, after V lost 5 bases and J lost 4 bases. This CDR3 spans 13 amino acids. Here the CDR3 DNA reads TGTGCCAGCAGCCCGACAGGGACCTATGGCTACACCTTC. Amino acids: CASSPTGTYGYTF.

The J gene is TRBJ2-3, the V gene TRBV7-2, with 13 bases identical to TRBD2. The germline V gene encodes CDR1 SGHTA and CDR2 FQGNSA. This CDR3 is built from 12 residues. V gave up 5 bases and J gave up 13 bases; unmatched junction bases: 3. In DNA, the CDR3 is TGTGCCAGCAGCACTAGCGGGGGGGCCAAGTATTTT. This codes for CASSTSGGAKYF.

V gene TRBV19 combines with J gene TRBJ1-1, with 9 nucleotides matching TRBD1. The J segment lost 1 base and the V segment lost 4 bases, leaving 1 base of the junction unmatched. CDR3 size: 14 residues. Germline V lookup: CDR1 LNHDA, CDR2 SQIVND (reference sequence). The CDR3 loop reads CASSTGQGNTEAFF. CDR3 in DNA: TGTGCCAGTAGTACGGGACAGGGGAACACTGAAGCTTTCTTT.

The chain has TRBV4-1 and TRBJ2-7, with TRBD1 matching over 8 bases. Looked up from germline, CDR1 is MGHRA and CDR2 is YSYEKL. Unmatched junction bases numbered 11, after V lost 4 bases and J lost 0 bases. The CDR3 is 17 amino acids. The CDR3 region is CASSPIPVDRVSYEQYF. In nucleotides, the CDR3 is TGCGCCAGCAGCCCCATCCCGGTGGACAGGGTCTCCTACGAGCAGTACTTC.

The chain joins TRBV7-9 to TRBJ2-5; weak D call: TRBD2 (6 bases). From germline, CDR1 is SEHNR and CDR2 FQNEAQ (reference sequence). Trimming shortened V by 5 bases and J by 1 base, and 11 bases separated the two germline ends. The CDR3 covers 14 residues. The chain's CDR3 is CASSPWTIQETQYF. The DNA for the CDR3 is TGTGCCAGCAGCCCCTGGACTATCCAAGAGACCCAGTACTTC.

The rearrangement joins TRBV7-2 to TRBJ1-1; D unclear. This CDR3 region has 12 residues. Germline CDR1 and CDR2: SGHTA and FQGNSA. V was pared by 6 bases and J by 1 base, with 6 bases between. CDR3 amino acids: CASRRRNTEAFF. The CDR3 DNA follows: TGTGCCAGCAGACGGAGGAACACTGAAGCTTTCTTT.

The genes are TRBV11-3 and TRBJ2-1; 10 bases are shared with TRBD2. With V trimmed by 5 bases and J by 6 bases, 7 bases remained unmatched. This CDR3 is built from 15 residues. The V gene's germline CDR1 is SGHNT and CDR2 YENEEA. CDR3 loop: CASSPSGGALNEQFF. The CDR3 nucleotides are TGTGCCAGCAGCCCAAGCGGGGGGGCCCTCAATGAGCAGTTCTTC.

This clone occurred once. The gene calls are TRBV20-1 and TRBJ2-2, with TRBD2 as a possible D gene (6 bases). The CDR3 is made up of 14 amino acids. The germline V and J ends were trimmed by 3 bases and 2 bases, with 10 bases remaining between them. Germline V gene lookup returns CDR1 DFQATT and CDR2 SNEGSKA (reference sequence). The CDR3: CSASAGRNTGELFF. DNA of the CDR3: TGCAGTGCTAGTGCGGGGAGAAACACCGGGGAGCTGTTTTTT.

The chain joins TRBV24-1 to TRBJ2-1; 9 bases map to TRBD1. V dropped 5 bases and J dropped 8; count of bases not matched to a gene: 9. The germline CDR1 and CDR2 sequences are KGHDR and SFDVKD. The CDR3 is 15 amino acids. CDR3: CATSVVTGGRDEQFF. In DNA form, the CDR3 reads TGTGCCACCAGTGTCGTAACAGGGGGCAGAGATGAGCAGTTCTTC.

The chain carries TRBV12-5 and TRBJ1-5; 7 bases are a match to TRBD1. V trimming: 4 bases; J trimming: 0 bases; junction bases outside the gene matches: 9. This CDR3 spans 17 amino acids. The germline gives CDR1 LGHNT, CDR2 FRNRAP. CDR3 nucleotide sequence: TGTGCTAGTGGTTGGACCGGGACAGCCGATAGCAATCAGCCCCAGCATTTT. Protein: CASGWTGTADSNQPQHF.

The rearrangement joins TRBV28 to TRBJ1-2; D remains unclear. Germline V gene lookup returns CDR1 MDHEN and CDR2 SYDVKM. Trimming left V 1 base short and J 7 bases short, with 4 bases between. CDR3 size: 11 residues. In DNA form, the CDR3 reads TGTGCCAGCAGTTTATACAGTGGCTACACCTTC. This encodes CASSLYSGYTF.

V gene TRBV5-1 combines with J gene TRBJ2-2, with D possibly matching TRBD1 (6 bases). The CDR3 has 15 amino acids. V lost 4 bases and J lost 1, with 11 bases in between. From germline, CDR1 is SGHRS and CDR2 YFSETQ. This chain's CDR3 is CASSQQTGNTGELFF. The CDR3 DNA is TGCGCCAGCAGCCAACAGACAGGGAACACCGGGGAGCTGTTTTTT.

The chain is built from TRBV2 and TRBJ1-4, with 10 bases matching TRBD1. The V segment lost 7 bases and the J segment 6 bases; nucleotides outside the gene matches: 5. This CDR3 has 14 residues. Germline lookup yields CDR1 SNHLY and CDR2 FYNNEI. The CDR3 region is CASMKDRGDEKLFF. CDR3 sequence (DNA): TGTGCCAGCATGAAGGACAGGGGGGATGAAAAACTGTTTTTT.

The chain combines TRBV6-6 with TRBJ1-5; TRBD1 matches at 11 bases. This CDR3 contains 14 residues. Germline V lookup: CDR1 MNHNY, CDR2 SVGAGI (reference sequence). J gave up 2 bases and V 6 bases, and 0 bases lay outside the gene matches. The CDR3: CASRGQGGNQPQHF. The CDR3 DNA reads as TGTGCCAGCAGGGGACAGGGGGGCAATCAGCCCCAGCATTTT.

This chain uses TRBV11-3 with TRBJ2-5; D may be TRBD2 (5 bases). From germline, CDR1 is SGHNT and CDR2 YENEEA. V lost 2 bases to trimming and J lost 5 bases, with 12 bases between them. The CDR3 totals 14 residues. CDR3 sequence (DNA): TGTGCCAGCAGCTTACACCGGGGTAGCGAGACCCAGTACTTC. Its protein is CASSLHRGSETQYF. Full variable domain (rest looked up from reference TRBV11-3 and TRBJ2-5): EAGVVQSPRYKIIEKKQPVAFWCNPISGHNTLYWYLQNLGQGPELLIRYENEEAVDDSQLPKDRFSAERLKGVDSTLKIQPAELGDSAVYLCASSLHRGSETQYFGPGTRLLVL.

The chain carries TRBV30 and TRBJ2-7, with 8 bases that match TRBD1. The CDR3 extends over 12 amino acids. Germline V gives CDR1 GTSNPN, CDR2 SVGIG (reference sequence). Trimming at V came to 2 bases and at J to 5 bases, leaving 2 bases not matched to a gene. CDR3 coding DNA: TGTGCCTGGAGTCGGACAGGGAACGAGCAGTACTTC. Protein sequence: CAWSRTGNEQYF.

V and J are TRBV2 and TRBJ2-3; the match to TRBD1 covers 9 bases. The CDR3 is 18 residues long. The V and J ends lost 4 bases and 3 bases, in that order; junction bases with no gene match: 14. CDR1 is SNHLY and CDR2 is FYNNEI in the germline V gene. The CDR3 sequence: CASSVLGDREIPTDTQYF. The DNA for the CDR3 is TGTGCCAGCAGTGTACTTGGGGACAGGGAGATCCCTACAGATACGCAGTATTTT.

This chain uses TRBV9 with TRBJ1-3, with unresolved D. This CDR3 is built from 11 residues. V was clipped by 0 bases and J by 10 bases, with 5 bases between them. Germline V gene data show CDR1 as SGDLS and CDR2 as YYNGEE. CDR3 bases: TGTGCCAGCAGCGTAGGGGAGACCATATATTTT. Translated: CASSVGETIYF.

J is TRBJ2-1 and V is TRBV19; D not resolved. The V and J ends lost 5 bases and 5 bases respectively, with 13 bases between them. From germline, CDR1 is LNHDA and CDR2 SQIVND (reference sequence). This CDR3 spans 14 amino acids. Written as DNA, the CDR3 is TGTGCCAGTAGTCCGCCCCCACTCAACAATGAGCAGTTCTTC. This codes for CASSPPPLNNEQFF.

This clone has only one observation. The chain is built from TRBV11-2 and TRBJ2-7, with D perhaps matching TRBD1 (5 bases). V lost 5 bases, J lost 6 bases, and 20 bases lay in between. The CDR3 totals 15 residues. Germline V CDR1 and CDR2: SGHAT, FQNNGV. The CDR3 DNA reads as TGTGCCAGCAGCCCAGACGGGCAGGGTTTCTTCGAGCAGTACTTC. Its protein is CASSPDGQGFFEQYF.

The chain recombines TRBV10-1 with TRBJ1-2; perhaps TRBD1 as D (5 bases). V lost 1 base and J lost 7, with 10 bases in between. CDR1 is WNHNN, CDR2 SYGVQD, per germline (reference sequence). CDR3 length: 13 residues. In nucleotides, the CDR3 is TGCGCCAGCAGTGAGTTAAGGACATCTGGCTACACCTTC. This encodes CASSELRTSGYTF.

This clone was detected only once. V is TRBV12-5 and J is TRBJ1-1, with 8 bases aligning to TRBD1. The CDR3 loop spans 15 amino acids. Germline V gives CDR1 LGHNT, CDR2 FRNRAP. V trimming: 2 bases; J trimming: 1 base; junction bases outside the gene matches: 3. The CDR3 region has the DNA TGTGCTAGTGGTTTGACAGGGGGAACGAACACTGAAGCTTTCTTT. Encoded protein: CASGLTGGTNTEAFF.

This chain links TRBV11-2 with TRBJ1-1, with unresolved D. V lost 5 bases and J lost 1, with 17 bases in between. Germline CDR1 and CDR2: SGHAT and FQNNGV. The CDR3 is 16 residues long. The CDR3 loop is CASSRRPDSANTEAFF. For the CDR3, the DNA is TGTGCCAGCAGCCGGCGCCCCGACTCGGCGAACACTGAAGCTTTCTTT. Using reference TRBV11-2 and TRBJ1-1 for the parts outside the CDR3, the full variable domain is EAGVAQSPRYKIIEKRQSVAFWCNPISGHATLYWYQQILGQGPKLLIQFQNNGVVDDSQLPKDRFSAERLKGVDSTLKIQPAKLEDSAVYLCASSRRPDSANTEAFFGQGTRLTVV.

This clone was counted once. The CDR3 here is CASSTIGGRGEQYF. The CDR3 coding sequence is TGTGCCAGCTCCACTATCGGGGGAAGGGGCGAGCAGTACTTC. The chain employs TRBV18 and TRBJ2-7, with a tentative D call TRBD2 (6 bases). The V end was cut by 6 bases, the J end by 6 bases, with 18 bases between. The CDR3 contains 14 residues. CDR1 and CDR2 (germline): KGHSH, LQKENI.

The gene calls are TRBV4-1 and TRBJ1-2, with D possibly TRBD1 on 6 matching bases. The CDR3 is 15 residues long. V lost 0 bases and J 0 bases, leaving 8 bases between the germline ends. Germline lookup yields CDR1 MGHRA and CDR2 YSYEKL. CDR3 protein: CASSQEGGPNYGYTF. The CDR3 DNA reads TGCGCCAGCAGCCAAGAGGGGGGGCCTAACTATGGCTACACCTTC.